The text below deals with one TCR beta chain. The sample belongs to a study of blood T cell repertoires in COVID-19. Study at large: The analysed material was cDNA or gDNA that came from T cells, B-cell-depleted T cells, or PBMCs.

The germline V gene encodes CDR1 MDHEN and CDR2 SYDVKM. V was clipped by 8 bases and J by 6 bases, with 17 bases between them. The CDR3 has 14 residues. In the original analysis: Nucleated cell counts were estimated from reference gene primer amplification. Repertoires were generated with immunoSEQ multiplex PCR, while TCRdb's copy carries only in-frame clones and drops some. Clonal size and the V and J genes are those of that table, whereas D and trimming came from the DNA. The data show around 75,000 clones, roughly 91% seen once. The receptor was isolated from a human donor in a cohort sampled during active COVID-19. The gene calls are TRBV28 and TRBJ1-5, with D perhaps matching TRBD1 (6 bases). Sequenced material: peripheral blood. In nucleotides, the CDR3 is TGTGCCAGCTCAAAGGGGGTGATGGGTCAGCCCCAGCATTTT. It encodes CASSKGVMGQPQHF.